The 4 T cell receptor beta chains below come from one sample, sequenced in a study of T cell changes during pregnancy in multiple sclerosis. TCRdb's copy holds only in-frame clones and misses some; the assay was immunoSEQ multiplex PCR. The data contain 30,000 to 35,000 clones, over 80% of them singletons. Sequencing was performed on CD8+ T cells from peripheral blood mononuclear cells, taken in the first trimester of pregnancy. Source of these receptors: a female donor with multiple sclerosis, enrolled in a pregnancy study.

The CDR3 DNA follows: TGCAGCGTTGCTGGGGGCATCACCGGGGAGCTGTTTTTT. Residues: CSVAGGITGELFF. The J gene is TRBJ2-2, the V gene TRBV29-1; TRBD1 might be the D (6 bases). Germline assignment: CDR1 SQVTM and CDR2 ANQGSEA. This CDR3 is built from 13 residues. V was pared by 4 bases and J by 4 bases, with 10 bases between.

This chain joins TRBV27 and TRBJ2-5; TRBD2 aligns across 11 bases. Germline V CDR1 and CDR2: MNHEY, SMNVEV (reference sequence). J was trimmed by 9 bases and V by 3 bases; bases with no gene match: 12. The CDR3 covers 16 residues. The CDR3 bases are TGTGCCAGCAGTTTCGGGTCGGGGACTAGCGGCCAGGCCCAGTACTTC. It encodes CASSFGSGTSGQAQYF.

This chain joins TRBV10-3 and TRBJ2-7; a possible D gene is TRBD2 (6 bases). V was shortened by 7 bases and J by 4 bases, with 17 bases between the two germline ends. In germline, CDR1 is ENHRY, CDR2 SYGVKD. The CDR3 is made up of 14 amino acids. The CDR3 spells CAINRDSDVYEQYF. The CDR3 nucleotides read TGTGCCATCAATCGGGACTCGGACGTGTACGAGCAGTACTTC.

This chain uses TRBV5-1 with TRBJ1-4, with TRBD1 as a possible D gene (6 bases). The length of the CDR3 is 13 residues. CDR1 and CDR2 from the germline V gene are SGHRS and YFSETQ. V was pared by 5 bases and J by 5 bases, with 10 bases between. Written as DNA, the CDR3 is TGCGCCAGCAGAACAGGGAGAAATGAAAAACTGTTTTTT. Its protein product is CASRTGRNEKLFF.